This TCR beta chain was captured by sequencing in a study of T cells in narcolepsy. V dropped 0 bases and J dropped 7 bases, with 6 bases sitting between them. Germline CDR1 is SGHNT and CDR2 is YENEEA. The CDR3 spans 13 residues. Measured with immunoSEQ multiplex PCR; TCRdb has only the in-frame clones, and not every one. The sample yields around 27,000 clones, 82% seen once. Input material: CD45RA- memory CD4+ T cells from PBMCs. This TCR came from a human donor with narcolepsy. The chain is built from TRBV11-3 and TRBJ2-2; the D is unclear. The CDR3 reads CASSLDYGGELFF. The CDR3 DNA reads TGTGCCAGCAGCTTAGATTACGGCGGGGAGCTGTTTTTT.